These 6 T cell receptor beta chains originate from one sample sequenced in a study of T cells in localized non-small cell lung cancer. The method was immunoSEQ multiplex PCR; TCRdb's version includes in-frame clones alone and lacks a portion of them. The sample has about 21,000 clones, roughly 83% seen once; the top ten hold about 4.7%. Sequences were derived from peripheral blood, sampled before any cancer treatment. The receptors come from a man aged 40 to 69 with stage I lung adenocarcinoma.

This clone was seen only a few times. The V call is TRBV7-9, the J call TRBJ2-7; TRBD1 agrees at 7 bases. The V segment lost 5 bases and the J segment 0 bases; nucleotides outside the gene matches: 4. The CDR3 has 14 amino acids. Per the germline V gene, CDR1 is SEHNR and CDR2 is FQNEAQ (reference sequence). CDR3 coding DNA: TGTGCCAGCAGCCCTTGGGACAGCTCCTACGAGCAGTACTTC. This gives the protein CASSPWDSSYEQYF.

This chain links TRBV5-1 with TRBJ2-1, with TRBD1 matching 9 bases. CDR3 size: 17 residues. The germline V gene has CDR1 SGHRS and CDR2 YFSETQ. Trimming took 7 bases from V and 2 from J; bases not matched to a gene: 13. The DNA of the CDR3 is TGCGCCAGCGGAACACCCCGGACAGGGGATGCCTACAATGAGCAGTTCTTC. Translation: CASGTPRTGDAYNEQFF.

This clone has a single count. This sequence joins TRBV18 and TRBJ2-7; no clear D gene. The CDR3 totals 13 residues. V was pared by 6 bases and J by 1 base, with 10 bases between. Germline V gene sequence: CDR1 KGHSH, CDR2 LQKENI. The CDR3 spells CASSPDGSYEQYF. CDR3 coding DNA: TGTGCCAGCTCGCCGGACGGGTCCTACGAGCAGTACTTC.

The count of this clone is one. The chain couples TRBV6-5 to TRBJ2-7, with D perhaps TRBD1 (6 bases). Per the germline V gene, CDR1 is MNHEY and CDR2 is SVGAGI. V lost 2 bases, J lost 2 bases, and 16 bases lay in between. The CDR3 contains 16 residues. The CDR3 DNA reads as TGTGCCAGCAGTTACCTTCGGACAGCAAAGCCCTACGAGCAGTACTTC. Encoded protein: CASSYLRTAKPYEQYF.

This clone was counted once. This chain connects TRBV10-3 to TRBJ2-1; 7 bases match TRBD1. The ends lost 0 bases at V and 3 bases at J; junction bases unmatched: 5. This CDR3 is built from 16 residues. Germline values: CDR1 ENHRY, CDR2 SYGVKD. CDR3 sequence reads: CAISESRQGVYNEQFF. CDR3 coding DNA: TGTGCCATCAGTGAGTCTAGACAGGGCGTCTACAATGAGCAGTTCTTC.

The chain couples TRBV11-2 to TRBJ2-6; 8 bases are a match to TRBD1. The CDR3 is made up of 19 amino acids. Germline V gives CDR1 SGHAT, CDR2 FQNNGV. With 5 bases clipped from V and 3 bases from J, the junction kept 15 bases outside the gene matches. The CDR3 reads CASSALSRQGRSGANVLTF. CDR3 nucleotide sequence: TGTGCCAGCAGCGCACTCTCTCGACAGGGGAGGAGTGGGGCCAACGTCCTGACTTTC.